This T cell receptor beta chain was documented in a study of T cells in Graves' hyperthyroidism and ophthalmopathy. The CDR3 covers 13 residues. V lost 10 bases and J lost 1, with 10 bases in between. CDR1 and CDR2 from the germline V gene are KGHDR and SFDVKD. The study enrolled patients aged 18 to 65 with newly diagnosed hyperthyroidism of under 2 months' duration. TCR beta CDR3 region amplification was performed from RNA transcripts. RT-PCR in the first round (using the HTBI primer set) targeted the TCR CDR3. In TCRdb, the multiplex PCR reads were re-called with MiXCR into one record per CDR3 protein. The repertoire consists of roughly 380,000 distinct CDR3 sequences, with roughly 14% occurring once and the leading ten covering 11%.

Sequenced: blood. This TCR was sampled from a woman aged 55-69 years with Graves' hyperthyroidism. This rearrangement joins TRBV24-1 to TRBJ2-1; D possibly uses TRBD1 or TRBD2 (5 bases each). The CDR3 bases are TGTGCCACTTCCGAGGGGTCCTACAATGAGCAGTTCTTC. Translated: CATSEGSYNEQFF.